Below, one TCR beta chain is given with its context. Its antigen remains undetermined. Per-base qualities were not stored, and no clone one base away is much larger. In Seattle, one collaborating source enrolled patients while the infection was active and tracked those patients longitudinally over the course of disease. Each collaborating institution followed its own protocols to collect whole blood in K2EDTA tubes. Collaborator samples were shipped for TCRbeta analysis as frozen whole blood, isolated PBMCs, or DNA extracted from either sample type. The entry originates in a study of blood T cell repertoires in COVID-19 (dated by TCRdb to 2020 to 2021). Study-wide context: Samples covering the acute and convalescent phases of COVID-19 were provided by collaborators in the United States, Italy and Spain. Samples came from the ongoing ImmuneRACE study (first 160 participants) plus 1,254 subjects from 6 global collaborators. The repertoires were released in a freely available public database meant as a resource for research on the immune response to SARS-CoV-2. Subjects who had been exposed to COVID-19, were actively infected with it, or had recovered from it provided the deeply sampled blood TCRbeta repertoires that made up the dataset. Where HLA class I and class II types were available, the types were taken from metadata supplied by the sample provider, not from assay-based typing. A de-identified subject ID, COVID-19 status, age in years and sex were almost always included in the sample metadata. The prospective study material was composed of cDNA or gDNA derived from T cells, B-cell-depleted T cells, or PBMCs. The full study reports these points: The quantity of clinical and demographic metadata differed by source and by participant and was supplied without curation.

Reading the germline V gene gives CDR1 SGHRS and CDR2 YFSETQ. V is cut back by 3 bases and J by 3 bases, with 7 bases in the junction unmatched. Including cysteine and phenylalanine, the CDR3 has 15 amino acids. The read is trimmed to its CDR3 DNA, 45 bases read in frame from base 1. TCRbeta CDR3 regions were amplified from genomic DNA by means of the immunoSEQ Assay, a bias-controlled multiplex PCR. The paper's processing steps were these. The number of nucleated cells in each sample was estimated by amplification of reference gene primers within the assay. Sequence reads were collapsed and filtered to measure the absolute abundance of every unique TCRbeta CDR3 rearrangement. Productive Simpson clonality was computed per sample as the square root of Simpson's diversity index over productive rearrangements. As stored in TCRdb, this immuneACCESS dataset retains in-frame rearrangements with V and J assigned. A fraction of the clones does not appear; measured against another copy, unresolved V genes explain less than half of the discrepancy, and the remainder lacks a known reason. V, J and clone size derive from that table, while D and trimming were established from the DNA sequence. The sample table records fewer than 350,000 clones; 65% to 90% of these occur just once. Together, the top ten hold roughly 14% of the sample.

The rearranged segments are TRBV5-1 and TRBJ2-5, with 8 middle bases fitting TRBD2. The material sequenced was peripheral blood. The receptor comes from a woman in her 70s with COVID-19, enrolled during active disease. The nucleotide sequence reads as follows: TGCGCCAGCAGCTCTCGGGGGGGAGAGAAAGAGACCCAGTACTTC. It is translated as CASSSRGGEKETQYF.